One sample yielded the 18 T cell receptor beta chains listed below, sequenced in a study of T cell repertoires in cytomegalovirus infection. TCRdb recomputed calls from the reads with MiXCR, one row per CDR3 protein. The sample holds about 360,000 distinct CDR3 sequences, approximately 18% seen once. Sequences were obtained from PBMCs. These receptors were taken from a human donor in good health (CMV status not recorded). Some clones in this sample may be carry-over from other donors' samples.

This chain joins TRBV5-6 and TRBJ2-5; 7 bases align to TRBD1. Trimming removed 0 bases from V and 2 bases from J; junction bases left unmatched: 4. The CDR3 spans 15 residues. The germline V gene encodes CDR1 SGHDT and CDR2 YYEEEE. CDR3 DNA: TGTGCCAGCAGCTTGGTGGGACAGCAACAAGAGACCCAGTACTTC. As protein: CASSLVGQQQETQYF.

The V gene is TRBV10-3, the J gene TRBJ2-1, with D possibly matching TRBD2 (6 bases). This CDR3 contains 13 residues. The V gene lost 6 bases and the J gene lost 8 bases, with 14 bases spanning the gap. Germline lookup yields CDR1 ENHRY and CDR2 SYGVKD. The CDR3 DNA is TGTGCCATCAGCTCTCTGACTAGGGATGAGCAGTTCTTC. Translated: CAISSLTRDEQFF.

This clonotype was picked up a small number of times. The gene calls are TRBV7-8 and TRBJ2-1, with 7 nucleotides matching TRBD2. J was trimmed by 8 bases and V by 3 bases; bases with no gene match: 7. The CDR3 consists of 14 residues. Germline V gene lookup returns CDR1 SGHVS and CDR2 FQNEAQ. The CDR3 spells CASSFGGSADEQFF. The DNA of the CDR3 is TGTGCCAGCAGCTTCGGCGGGAGTGCGGATGAGCAGTTCTTC.

This clonotype was seen at least ten times. This rearrangement joins TRBV7-2 to TRBJ2-1; D not certain. Germline CDR1 and CDR2: SGHTA and FQGNSA. The CDR3 is made up of 17 amino acids. The germline V and J ends were trimmed by 1 base and 0 bases, with 13 bases remaining between them. CDR3 in amino acids: CASSLGPGGSSYNEQFF. CDR3 DNA sequence: TGTGCCAGCAGCTTAGGCCCCGGCGGCAGCTCCTACAATGAGCAGTTCTTC.

This clonotype was counted between two and nine times. The chain uses TRBV28 and TRBJ1-1, with D possibly being TRBD1 (5 bases). V lost 2 bases and J lost 11, with 24 bases in between. The CDR3 totals 16 residues. Germline CDR1 MDHEN, CDR2 SYDVKM. This CDR3 is CASSLPPHQIRAGAFF. The CDR3 nucleotides are TGTGCCAGCAGTTTACCCCCTCACCAGATCAGGGCGGGGGCTTTCTTT.

At least ten counts were recorded for this clonotype. V and J are TRBV7-9 and TRBJ1-1, with D unresolved. Germline V CDR1 and CDR2: SEHNR, FQNEAQ (reference sequence). The CDR3 is 15 residues long. V gave up 2 bases and J gave up 1 base, with 11 bases separating them. This CDR3 is CASSLFGTKNTEAFF. The CDR3 coding sequence is TGTGCCAGCAGCTTATTCGGAACAAAGAACACTGAAGCTTTCTTT.

This clonotype came up many times. The rearrangement joins TRBV14 to TRBJ2-3; no clear D gene. V lost 4 bases, J lost 0 bases, and 5 bases lay in between. This CDR3 region has 13 residues. From germline, CDR1 is SGHDN and CDR2 FVKESK. CDR3 sequence reads: CASSPLSTDTQYF. In DNA form, the CDR3 reads TGTGCCAGCAGCCCCCTCAGCACAGATACGCAGTATTTT.

The chain has TRBV5-5 and TRBJ2-3; D gene ambiguous. In germline, CDR1 is SGHKS, CDR2 YYEKEE (reference sequence). Deletions cut 4 bases from V and 2 bases from J, with 17 bases between. The CDR3 has 16 amino acids. CDR3 loop: CASSLTMRGITDTQYF. In DNA form, the CDR3 reads TGTGCCAGCAGCCTCACCATGCGAGGAATCACAGATACGCAGTATTTT.

With regard to this clonotype: Since a much larger clone is just one base distant, this may be a read error. The V and J genes are TRBV7-9 and TRBJ1-2; D is possibly TRBD1 (5 bases). CDR1 and CDR2 (germline): SEHNR, FQNEAQ (reference sequence). This CDR3 has 13 residues. For the CDR3, the DNA is TGTGCCAGCAGCCCCACGGACCGCTGGGGCTACGCCTTC. It is translated as CASSPTDRWGYAF.

This clonotype was recorded many times. The rearrangement uses TRBV7-8 and TRBJ1-1; the D is unclear. Trimming left V 1 base short and J 5 bases short, with 29 bases between. Germline values: CDR1 SGHVS, CDR2 FQNEAQ. The CDR3 spans 20 residues. The CDR3 loop is CASSLESRIEQRHYLTEAFF. The CDR3 coding sequence is TGTGCCAGCAGCTTAGAGTCCAGGATAGAACAGAGACACTATTTGACTGAAGCTTTCTTT.

The chain is built from TRBV11-2 and TRBJ2-7, with TRBD2 matching 8 bases. J lost 2 bases, V lost 5 bases, and 8 bases had no gene match. The CDR3 consists of 15 residues. Germline CDR1 is SGHAT and CDR2 is FQNNGV. The CDR3 nucleotides read TGTGCCAGCAGCCCCGGGGGGGCAGCGACCTACGAGCAGTACTTC. Translating gives CASSPGGAATYEQYF.

This clonotype is a singleton in its sample. The chain couples TRBV11-2 to TRBJ2-7; 8 nucleotides align to TRBD1. Losses at the gene ends were 5 bases for V and 6 bases for J; bases not matched to a gene: 12. This CDR3 spans 15 amino acids. CDR1 SGHAT and CDR2 FQNNGV come from the germline V gene. The CDR3 sequence is CASSPPRQGASEQYF. The CDR3 coding sequence is TGTGCCAGCAGCCCGCCGAGGCAGGGGGCCTCCGAGCAGTACTTC.

This clonotype was seen only a few times. This chain uses TRBV28 with TRBJ1-5, with 9 nucleotides matching TRBD1. The CDR3 contains 17 residues. V shed 4 bases, J shed 2 bases, and the junction held 9 bases outside the gene matches. Per germline, CDR1 MDHEN and CDR2 SYDVKM. CDR3 residues: CASSSTGTGSRNQPQHF. The CDR3 DNA reads as TGTGCCAGCAGTTCTACCGGGACAGGGAGTCGCAATCAGCCCCAGCATTTT.

The chain carries TRBV7-8 and TRBJ2-4, with D perhaps TRBD1 or TRBD2 (5 bases each). V lost 5 bases, J lost 0 bases, and 11 bases lay in between. The CDR3 is made up of 15 amino acids. Germline CDR1 is SGHVS and CDR2 is FQNEAQ. CDR3: CASSPGAIAKNIQYF. Written as DNA, the CDR3 is TGTGCCAGCAGCCCCGGGGCTATAGCCAAAAACATTCAGTACTTC. The whole variable domain, remainder taken from reference TRBV7-8 and TRBJ2-4, is GAGVSQSPRYKVAKRGQDVALRCDPISGHVSLFWYQQALGQGPEFLTYFQNEAQLDKSGLPSDRFFAERPEGSVSTLKIQRTQQEDSAVYLCASSPGAIAKNIQYFGAGTRLSVL.

At least ten counts were recorded for this clonotype. The CDR3 sequence: CASRWNNEQFF. CDR3 nucleotides: TGTGCCAGTAGGTGGAACAATGAGCAGTTCTTC. This rearrangement joins TRBV19 to TRBJ2-1; no definite D call. The length of the CDR3 is 11 residues. CDR1 is LNHDA and CDR2 is SQIVND in the germline V gene (reference sequence). Trimming took off 6 bases at V and 5 bases at J, with 5 bases between the two ends. The whole variable domain, filled in from reference TRBV19 and TRBJ2-1, reads DGGITQSPKYLFRKEGQNVTLSCEQNLNHDAMYWYRQDPGQGLRLIYYSQIVNDFQKGDIAEGYSVSREKKESFPLTVTSAQKNPTAFYLCASRWNNEQFFGPGTRLTVL.

The sample holds a few counts of this clonotype. The chain links TRBV11-3 to TRBJ1-1, with D unresolved. The CDR3 spans 14 residues. The V gene's germline CDR1 is SGHNT and CDR2 YENEEA. Trimming pared 0 bases from V and 5 bases from J, leaving 10 bases between. Here the CDR3 reads CASSLDGPGTEAFF. CDR3 DNA sequence: TGTGCCAGCAGCTTAGATGGTCCGGGGACTGAAGCTTTCTTT.

This clonotype appeared many times. This chain links TRBV18 with TRBJ1-2, with D unclear. The CDR3 extends over 13 amino acids. V was shortened by 2 bases and J by 2 bases, with 6 bases between the two germline ends. Germline CDR1 is KGHSH and CDR2 is LQKENI. CDR3 bases: TGTGCCAGCTCACCAGGGCTCAACTATGGCTACACCTTC. This encodes CASSPGLNYGYTF.

This clonotype was counted at least ten times. This sequence joins TRBV11-2 and TRBJ2-7; D is uncertain. The ends were cut back, 2 bases at V and 0 bases at J, with 8 bases in the middle. The CDR3 has 14 amino acids. In germline, CDR1 is SGHAT, CDR2 FQNNGV. The CDR3 DNA sequence: TGTGCCAGCAGCTTACAGGAGAGCTCCTACGAGCAGTACTTC. Translated: CASSLQESSYEQYF.